These 20 T cell receptor beta chains were all obtained from the same sample, sequenced in a study of OX40 agonist ivuxolimab in advanced cancers. Measured with immunoSEQ multiplex PCR; TCRdb has only the in-frame clones, and not every one. The sample yields about 52,000 clones, roughly 91% seen once. Sequencing used CD4+ or CD8+ T cells sorted from blood, obtained in a trial of the OX40 agonist ivuxolimab. These receptors originate from an adult with an advanced solid tumor such as melanoma, head and neck, liver or kidney cancer.

V gene TRBV7-3 combines with J gene TRBJ1-1; D perhaps matches TRBD1 (6 bases). V lost 4 bases and J lost 11, with 17 bases in between. The germline V gene has CDR1 SGHTA and CDR2 FQGTGA. This CDR3 contains 13 residues. The DNA for the CDR3 is TGTGCCAGCAGCTACTTACAGGGTTCGGGGGCTTTCTTT. Amino acid sequence: CASSYLQGSGAFF.

This sequence joins TRBV28 and TRBJ1-2; D not certain. Trimming left V 5 bases short and J 3 bases short, with 19 bases between. This CDR3 spans 16 amino acids. Germline lookup yields CDR1 MDHEN and CDR2 SYDVKM. The CDR3: CASSLLINTLHYGYTF. As DNA, the CDR3 is TGTGCCAGCAGTCTCCTCATCAACACCCTCCACTATGGCTACACCTTC.

This chain uses TRBV11-3 with TRBJ2-1; D is possibly TRBD1 or TRBD2 (6 bases each). The CDR3 sequence is 14 residues long. Trimming cost V 4 bases and J 5 bases, with 12 bases left between them. Germline CDR1 SGHNT, CDR2 YENEEA. CDR3 region: CASSSGGLHNEQFF. In DNA, the CDR3 is TGTGCCAGCAGCTCTGGGGGGCTCCACAATGAGCAGTTCTTC.

This sequence joins TRBV28 and TRBJ1-5; D possibly corresponds to TRBD1 (5 bases). Trimming took 4 bases from V and 6 from J, leaving 19 bases between them. Germline-derived CDR1 and CDR2 are MDHEN and SYDVKM. This CDR3 is built from 16 residues. CDR3 amino acids: CASSSVGTGAGQPQHF. DNA of the CDR3: TGTGCCAGCAGTTCGGTAGGTACAGGAGCTGGTCAGCCCCAGCATTTT.

V gene TRBV10-2 combines with J gene TRBJ2-3, with 10 bases that match TRBD1. V gave up 5 bases and J gave up 6 bases; unmatched junction bases: 5. CDR1 and CDR2 (germline): WSHSY, SAAADI. The CDR3 extends over 14 amino acids. CDR3: CASSTGTGVDTQYF. The DNA for the CDR3 is TGCGCCAGCAGTACCGGGACAGGGGTTGATACGCAGTATTTT.

The V and J genes are TRBV7-2 and TRBJ2-6; D gene uncertain. The V and J ends lost 5 bases and 4 bases respectively, with 6 bases between them. Germline V CDR1 and CDR2: SGHTA, FQGNSA. The length of the CDR3 is 13 residues. The CDR3 sequence is CASSVTGANVLTF. The DNA of the CDR3 is TGTGCCAGCAGCGTTACAGGGGCCAACGTCCTGACTTTC.

The chain combines TRBV13 with TRBJ2-5, with D uncertain. The CDR3 runs 11 residues. The ends were cut back, 5 bases at V and 5 bases at J, with 6 bases in the middle. Germline CDR1 is PRHDT and CDR2 is FYEKMQ (reference sequence). The CDR3 loop reads CASSLTETQYF. Here the CDR3 DNA reads TGTGCCAGCAGCCTTACGGAGACCCAGTACTTC.

In its sample, this clone was seen once. J is TRBJ2-3 and V is TRBV7-8; 7 bases fit TRBD2. The germline CDR1 and CDR2 sequences are SGHVS and FQNEAQ. With V trimmed by 5 bases and J by 2 bases, 10 bases remained unmatched. The CDR3 has 16 amino acids. CDR3 in amino acids: CASSPLAGAPTDTQYF. CDR3 DNA sequence: TGTGCCAGCAGCCCCCTTGCGGGAGCCCCCACAGATACGCAGTATTTT.

By share, this clone counts as medium-sized. The rearrangement links TRBV6-4 to TRBJ2-2; 10 bases are shared with TRBD1. Looked up from germline, CDR1 is MRHNA and CDR2 is SNTAGT. This CDR3 comprises 15 residues. V gave up 2 bases and J gave up 3 bases; unmatched junction bases: 0. In DNA, the CDR3 is TGTGCCAGCAGTGACGGACAGGGGGACACCGGGGAGCTGTTTTTT. Its protein is CASSDGQGDTGELFF.

This clone was counted a few times. V usage is TRBV28 and J usage is TRBJ1-5; D not resolved. V was shortened by 4 bases and J by 5 bases, with 12 bases between the two germline ends. The CDR3 is 14 amino acids. Germline values: CDR1 MDHEN, CDR2 SYDVKM. The CDR3 is CASSSPAGYQPQHF. The CDR3 nucleotides are TGTGCCAGCAGTTCCCCAGCAGGATATCAGCCCCAGCATTTT. The whole variable domain, filled in from reference TRBV28 and TRBJ1-5, reads DVKVTQSSRYLVKRTGEKVFLECVQDMDHENMFWYRQDPGLGLRLIYFSYDVKMKEKGDIPEGYSVSREKKERFSLILESASTNQTSMYLCASSSPAGYQPQHFGDGTRLSIL.

The rearrangement joins TRBV7-2 to TRBJ1-4; TRBD1 is a possible D gene (5 bases). CDR3 length: 16 amino acids. The ends were cut back, 5 bases at V and 4 bases at J, with 17 bases in the middle. The germline V gene encodes CDR1 SGHTA and CDR2 FQGNSA. As DNA, the CDR3 is TGTGCCAGCAGCGCTTACCTGGGACCGCTTAATGAAAAACTGTTTTTT. Translating it yields CASSAYLGPLNEKLFF. The whole variable domain, remainder taken from reference TRBV7-2 and TRBJ1-4, is GAGVSQSPSNKVTEKGKDVELRCDPISGHTALYWYRQSLGQGLEFLIYFQGNSAPDKSGLPSDRFSAERTGGSVSTLTIQRTQQEDSAVYLCASSAYLGPLNEKLFFGSGTQLSVL.

This clone has just a few counts. The gene calls are TRBV7-9 and TRBJ2-5; tentatively, D is TRBD1 (5 bases). Germline V lookup: CDR1 SEHNR, CDR2 FQNEAQ (reference sequence). This CDR3 has 12 residues. The V end lost 7 bases, the J end lost 4 bases, and 10 bases lay between the germline ends. The CDR3 reads CASTTQGETQYF. The CDR3 DNA sequence: TGTGCCAGCACCACCCAGGGAGAGACCCAGTACTTC.

This clone has only a few counts. J is TRBJ2-1 and V is TRBV6-5; 8 nucleotides match TRBD2. CDR3 size: 14 residues. The germline gives CDR1 MNHEY, CDR2 SVGAGI. V dropped 8 bases and J dropped 4; count of bases not matched to a gene: 7. The CDR3 DNA follows: TGTGCCAGCGGACTGCGGGAGGCGTACAATGAGCAGTTCTTC. It is translated as CASGLREAYNEQFF.

The chain is built from TRBV11-3 and TRBJ2-2, with D possibly matching TRBD1 (5 bases). The V gene lost 3 bases and the J gene lost 1 base, with 6 bases spanning the gap. CDR3 size: 14 residues. CDR1 and CDR2 from the germline V gene are SGHNT and YENEEA. CDR3 in amino acids: CASSFTGNTGELFF. Written as DNA, the CDR3 is TGTGCCAGCAGCTTTACAGGGAACACCGGGGAGCTGTTTTTT.

This chain links TRBV19 with TRBJ2-1; D tentatively fits TRBD1 or TRBD2 (5 bases each). Germline values: CDR1 LNHDA, CDR2 SQIVND (reference sequence). The CDR3 consists of 15 residues. The ends were cut back, 3 bases at V and 0 bases at J, with 9 bases in the middle. Here the CDR3 reads CASSIGGLSYNEQFF. The CDR3 nucleotides read TGTGCCAGTAGTATTGGGGGTCTCTCCTACAATGAGCAGTTCTTC.

This clone appeared a single time. This sequence joins TRBV29-1 and TRBJ2-1, with 7 nucleotides matching TRBD1. CDR3 length: 17 residues. The ends lost 0 bases at V and 6 bases at J; junction bases unmatched: 14. Germline V gene lookup returns CDR1 SQVTM and CDR2 ANQGSEA. The CDR3 is CSVEDGIDRVKANEQFF. CDR3 nucleotide sequence: TGCAGCGTTGAAGATGGGATTGACAGGGTGAAGGCCAATGAGCAGTTCTTC.

The genes are TRBV10-3 and TRBJ2-1, with 10 bases identical to TRBD2. Losses at the gene ends were 4 bases for V and 5 bases for J; bases not matched to a gene: 11. CDR1 ENHRY and CDR2 SYGVKD come from the germline V gene. The CDR3 contains 17 residues. The CDR3 here is CAISGTSGGAKDNEQFF. CDR3 DNA sequence: TGTGCCATCAGTGGGACTAGCGGTGGGGCTAAGGACAATGAGCAGTTCTTC.

The rearrangement joins TRBV28 to TRBJ2-1, with 12 bases identical to TRBD2. The V gene end was trimmed by 3 bases and the J gene end by 0 bases; junction bases not matched to a gene: 3. The CDR3 covers 17 residues. Per the germline V gene, CDR1 is MDHEN and CDR2 is SYDVKM. The CDR3 DNA follows: TGTGCCAGCAGTTTTTTGACTAGCGGGAGCTCCTACAATGAGCAGTTCTTC. It yields the protein CASSFLTSGSSYNEQFF.

V usage is TRBV28 and J usage is TRBJ1-1; the D is unclear. Germline-derived CDR1 and CDR2 are MDHEN and SYDVKM. This CDR3 spans 15 amino acids. V lost 9 bases and J 0 bases, leaving 17 bases between the germline ends. CDR3 residues: CASRSTHSMNTEAFF. CDR3 bases: TGTGCCAGTCGATCGACCCACTCCATGAACACTGAAGCTTTCTTT. Supplemented by reference TRBV28 and TRBJ1-1, the full variable domain reads DVKVTQSSRYLVKRTGEKVFLECVQDMDHENMFWYRQDPGLGLRLIYFSYDVKMKEKGDIPEGYSVSREKKERFSLILESASTNQTSMYLCASRSTHSMNTEAFFGQGTRLTVV.

This clone was counted only a few times. CDR3 protein: CASSLWREDENEQFF. The DNA for the CDR3 is TGTGCCAGCAGCTTATGGCGGGAGGACGAAAATGAGCAGTTCTTC. The chain employs TRBV7-6 and TRBJ2-1, with 8 bases that match TRBD2. The J segment lost 7 bases and the V segment lost 2 bases, leaving 7 bases of the junction unmatched. Germline CDR1 SGHVS, CDR2 FNYEAQ. The CDR3 is 15 amino acids.